The following is a T cell receptor beta chain sequence with its context. The record originates from a study of T cell changes during pregnancy in multiple sclerosis. TCRdb keeps only in-frame clones here, not all; method: immunoSEQ multiplex PCR. There are around 80,000 clones in the sample; roughly 96% occur only once, and roughly 1.2% lies in the top ten. CDR3 size: 15 residues. The V end lost 8 bases, the J end lost 2 bases, and 18 bases lay between the germline ends. CDR1 and CDR2 (germline): MNHEY, SVGAGI. The sample in question was peripheral blood, obtained in the second trimester of pregnancy. This clonotype originated in a female donor with multiple sclerosis, enrolled in a pregnancy study. V is TRBV6-5 and J is TRBJ1-1; a weak D match, TRBD1 (6 bases). CDR3 loop: CASGSGGAVNTEAFF. Here the CDR3 DNA reads TGTGCCAGCGGCTCGGGGGGGGCGGTCAACACTGAAGCTTTCTTT.